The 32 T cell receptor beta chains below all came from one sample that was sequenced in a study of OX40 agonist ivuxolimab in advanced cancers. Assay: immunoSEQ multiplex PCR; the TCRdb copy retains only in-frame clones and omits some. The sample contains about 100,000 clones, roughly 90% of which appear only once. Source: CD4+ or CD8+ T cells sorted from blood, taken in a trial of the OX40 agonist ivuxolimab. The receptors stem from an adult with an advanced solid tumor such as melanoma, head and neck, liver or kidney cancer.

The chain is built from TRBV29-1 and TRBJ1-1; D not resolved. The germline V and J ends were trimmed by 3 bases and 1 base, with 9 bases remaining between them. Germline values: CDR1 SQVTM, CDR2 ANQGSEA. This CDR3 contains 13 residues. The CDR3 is CSVERIQNTEAFF. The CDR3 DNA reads TGCAGCGTTGAGCGGATTCAGAACACTGAAGCTTTCTTT. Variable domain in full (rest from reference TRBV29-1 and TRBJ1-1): SAVISQKPSRDICQRGTSLTIQCQVDSQVTMMFWYRQQPGQSLTLIATANQGSEATYESGFVIDKFPISRPNLTFSTLTVSNMSPEDSSIYLCSVERIQNTEAFFGQGTRLTVV.

CDR3 DNA: TGTGCCAGCAGCTCTCCTCCGGGACTAGCGGATGCTGAGCAGTTCTTC. Residues: CASSSPPGLADAEQFF. This chain connects TRBV6-6 to TRBJ2-1; 11 nucleotides agree with TRBD2. Trimming cost V 6 bases and J 9 bases; bases outside gene matches: 13. CDR3 length equals 16 residues. Germline CDR1 is MNHNY and CDR2 is SVGAGI (reference sequence).

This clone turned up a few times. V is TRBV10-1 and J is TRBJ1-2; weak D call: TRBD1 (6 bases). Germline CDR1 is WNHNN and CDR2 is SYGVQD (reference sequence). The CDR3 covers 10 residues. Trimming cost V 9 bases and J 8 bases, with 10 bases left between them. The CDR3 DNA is TGCGCCAGACCTGGACAGGGCTACACCTTC. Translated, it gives CARPGQGYTF.

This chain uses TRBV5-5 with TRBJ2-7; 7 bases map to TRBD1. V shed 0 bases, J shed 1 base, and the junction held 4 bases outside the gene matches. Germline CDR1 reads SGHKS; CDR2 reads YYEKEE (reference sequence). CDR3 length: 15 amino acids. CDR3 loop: CASSLDRGRSYEQYF. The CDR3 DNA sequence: TGTGCCAGCAGCTTGGACAGGGGAAGGTCCTACGAGCAGTACTTC.

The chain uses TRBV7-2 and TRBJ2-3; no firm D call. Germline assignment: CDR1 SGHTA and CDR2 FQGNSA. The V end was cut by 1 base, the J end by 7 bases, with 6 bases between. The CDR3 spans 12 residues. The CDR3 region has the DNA TGTGCCAGCAGCTTAGTTGTATATACGCAGTATTTT. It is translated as CASSLVVYTQYF.

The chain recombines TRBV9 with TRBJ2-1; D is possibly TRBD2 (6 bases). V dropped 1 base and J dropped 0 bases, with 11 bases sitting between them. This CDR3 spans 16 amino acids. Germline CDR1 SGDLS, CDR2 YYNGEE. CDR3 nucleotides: TGTGCCAGCAGCGTACAAGCGGGCTCCTCCTACAATGAGCAGTTCTTC. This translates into CASSVQAGSSYNEQFF.

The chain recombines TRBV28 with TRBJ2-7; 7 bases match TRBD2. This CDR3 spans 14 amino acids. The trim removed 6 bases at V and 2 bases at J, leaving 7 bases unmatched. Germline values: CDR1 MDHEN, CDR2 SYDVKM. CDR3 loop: CASRTGGWTYEQYF. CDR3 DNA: TGTGCCAGCAGGACGGGAGGTTGGACCTACGAGCAGTACTTC.

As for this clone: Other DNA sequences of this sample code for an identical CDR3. As DNA, the CDR3 is TGCGCCAGCAGCTTAGATCCGGGGAACACTGAAGCTTTCTTT. Residues: CASSLDPGNTEAFF. This sequence joins TRBV5-1 and TRBJ1-1; no clear D gene. The CDR3 has 14 amino acids. V was cut by 2 bases and J by 1 base, with 9 bases left in between. The germline V gene has CDR1 SGHRS and CDR2 YFSETQ.

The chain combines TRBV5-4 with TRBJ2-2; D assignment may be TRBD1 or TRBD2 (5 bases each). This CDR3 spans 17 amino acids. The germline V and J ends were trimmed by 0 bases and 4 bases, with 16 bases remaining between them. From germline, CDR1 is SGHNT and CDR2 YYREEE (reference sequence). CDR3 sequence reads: CASSLAQKQAGTGELFF. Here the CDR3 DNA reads TGTGCCAGCAGCTTGGCCCAGAAACAGGCGGGCACCGGGGAGCTGTTTTTT.

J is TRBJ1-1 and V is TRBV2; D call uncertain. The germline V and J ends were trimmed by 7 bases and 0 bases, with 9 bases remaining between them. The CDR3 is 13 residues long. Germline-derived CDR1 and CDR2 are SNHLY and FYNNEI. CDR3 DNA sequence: TGTGCCAGCAAGGGCAGTCTGAACACTGAAGCTTTCTTT. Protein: CASKGSLNTEAFF. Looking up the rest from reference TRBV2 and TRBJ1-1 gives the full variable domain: EPEVTQTPSHQVTQMGQEVILRCVPISNHLYFYWYRQILGQKVEFLVSFYNNEISEKSEIFDDQFSVERPDGSNFTLKIRSTKLEDSAMYFCASKGSLNTEAFFGQGTRLTVV.

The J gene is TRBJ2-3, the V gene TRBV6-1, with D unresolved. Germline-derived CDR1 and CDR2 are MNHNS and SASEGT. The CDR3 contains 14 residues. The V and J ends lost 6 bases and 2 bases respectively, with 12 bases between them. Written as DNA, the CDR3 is TGTGCCAGCAGGGCGGATATATACACAGATACGCAGTATTTT. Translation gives CASRADIYTDTQYF.

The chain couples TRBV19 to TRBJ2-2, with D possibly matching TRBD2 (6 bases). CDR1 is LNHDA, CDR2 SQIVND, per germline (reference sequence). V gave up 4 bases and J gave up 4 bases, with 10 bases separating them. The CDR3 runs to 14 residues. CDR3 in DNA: TGTGCCAGTAGTAGGGCGGGAATCACCGGGGAGCTGTTTTTT. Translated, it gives CASSRAGITGELFF.

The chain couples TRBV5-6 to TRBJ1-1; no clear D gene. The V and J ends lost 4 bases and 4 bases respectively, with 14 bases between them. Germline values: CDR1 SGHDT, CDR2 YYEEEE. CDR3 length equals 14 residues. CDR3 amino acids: CASSSTPRSTEAFF. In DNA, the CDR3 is TGTGCCAGCAGCAGTACACCCCGGAGCACTGAAGCTTTCTTT.

For the CDR3, the DNA is TGCAGCGTTGAAGTCGCCTCAACTAATGAAAAACTGTTTTTT. Encoded protein: CSVEVASTNEKLFF. The chain combines TRBV29-1 with TRBJ1-4; D gene unclear. Germline assignment: CDR1 SQVTM and CDR2 ANQGSEA. The CDR3 sequence is 14 residues long. Trimming left V 1 base short and J 0 bases short, with 6 bases between.

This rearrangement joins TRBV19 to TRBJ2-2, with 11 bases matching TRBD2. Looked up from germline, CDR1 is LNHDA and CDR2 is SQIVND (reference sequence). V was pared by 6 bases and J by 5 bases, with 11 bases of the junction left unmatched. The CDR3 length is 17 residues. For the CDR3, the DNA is TGTGCCAGTAGCCTGATATTATCTAGCGGGGGGACCGGGGAGCTGTTTTTT. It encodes CASSLILSSGGTGELFF.

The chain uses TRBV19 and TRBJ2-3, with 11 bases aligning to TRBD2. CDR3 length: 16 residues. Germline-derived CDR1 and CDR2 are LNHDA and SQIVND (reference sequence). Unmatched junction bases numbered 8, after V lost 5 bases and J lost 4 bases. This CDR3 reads CASSPELAGGADTQYF. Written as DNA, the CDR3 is TGTGCCAGTAGTCCCGAGCTAGCGGGGGGCGCAGATACGCAGTATTTT.

This chain's CDR3 is CATSRALSTDTQYF. CDR3 DNA: TGTGCCACCAGCAGAGCCCTAAGCACAGATACGCAGTATTTT. The chain carries TRBV15 and TRBJ2-3; D is uncertain. Trimming left V 1 base short and J 0 bases short, with 5 bases between. Germline-derived CDR1 and CDR2 are LNHNV and YYDKDF (reference sequence). The CDR3 is 14 amino acids.

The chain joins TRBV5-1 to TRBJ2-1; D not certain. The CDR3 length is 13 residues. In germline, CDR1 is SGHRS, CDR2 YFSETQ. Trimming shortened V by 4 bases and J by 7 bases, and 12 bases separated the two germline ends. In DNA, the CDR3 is TGCGCCAGCAGCCTTGGGGTGGGTAATGAGCAGTTCTTC. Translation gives CASSLGVGNEQFF.

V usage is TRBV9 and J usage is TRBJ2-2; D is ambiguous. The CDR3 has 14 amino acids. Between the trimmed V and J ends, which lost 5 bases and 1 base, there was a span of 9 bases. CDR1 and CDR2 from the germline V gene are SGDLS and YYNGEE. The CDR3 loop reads CASRVTVNTGELFF. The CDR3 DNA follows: TGTGCCAGCAGGGTTACAGTGAACACCGGGGAGCTGTTTTTT.

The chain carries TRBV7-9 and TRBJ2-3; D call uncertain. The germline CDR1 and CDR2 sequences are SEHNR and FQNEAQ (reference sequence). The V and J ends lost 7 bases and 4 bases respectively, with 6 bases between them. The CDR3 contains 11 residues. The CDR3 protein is CASTSADTQYF. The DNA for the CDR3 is TGTGCCAGCACAAGCGCAGATACGCAGTATTTT.

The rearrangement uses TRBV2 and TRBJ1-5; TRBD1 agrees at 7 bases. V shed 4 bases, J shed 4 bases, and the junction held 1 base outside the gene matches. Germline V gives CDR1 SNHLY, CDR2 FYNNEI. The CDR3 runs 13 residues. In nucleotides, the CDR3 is TGTGCCAGCAGTGCACAGGGGAATCAGCCCCAGCATTTT. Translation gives CASSAQGNQPQHF. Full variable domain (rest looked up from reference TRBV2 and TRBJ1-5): EPEVTQTPSHQVTQMGQEVILRCVPISNHLYFYWYRQILGQKVEFLVSFYNNEISEKSEIFDDQFSVERPDGSNFTLKIRSTKLEDSAMYFCASSAQGNQPQHFGDGTRLSIL.

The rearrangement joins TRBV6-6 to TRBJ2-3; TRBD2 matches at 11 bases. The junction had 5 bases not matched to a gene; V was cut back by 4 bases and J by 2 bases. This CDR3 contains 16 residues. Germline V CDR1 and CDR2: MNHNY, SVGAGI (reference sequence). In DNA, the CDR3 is TGTGCCAGCAGTTCCCTGGGACTAGCGGACACAGATACGCAGTATTTT. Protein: CASSSLGLADTDTQYF.

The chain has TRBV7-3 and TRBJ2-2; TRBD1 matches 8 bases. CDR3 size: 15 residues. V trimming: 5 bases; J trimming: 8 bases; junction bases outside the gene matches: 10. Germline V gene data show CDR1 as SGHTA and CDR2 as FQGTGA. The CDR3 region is CASSPLGQGAGELFF. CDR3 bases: TGTGCCAGCAGCCCCCTTGGACAGGGTGCGGGGGAGCTGTTTTTT.

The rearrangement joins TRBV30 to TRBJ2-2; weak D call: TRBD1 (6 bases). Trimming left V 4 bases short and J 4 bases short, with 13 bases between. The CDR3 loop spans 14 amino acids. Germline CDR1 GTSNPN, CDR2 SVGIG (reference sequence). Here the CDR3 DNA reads TGTGCCTGGATCGATGTAGGGGGCACCGGGGAGCTGTTTTTT. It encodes CAWIDVGGTGELFF. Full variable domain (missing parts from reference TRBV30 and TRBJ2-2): SQTIHQWPATLVQPVGSPLSLECTVEGTSNPNLYWYRQAAGRGLQLLFYSVGIGQISSEVPQNLSASRPQDRQFILSSKKLLLSDSGFYLCAWIDVGGTGELFFGEGSRLTVL.

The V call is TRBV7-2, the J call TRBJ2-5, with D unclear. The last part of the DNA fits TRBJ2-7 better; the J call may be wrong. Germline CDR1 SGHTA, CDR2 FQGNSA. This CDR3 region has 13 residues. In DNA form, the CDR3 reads TGTGCCAGCAGCCGCCCGTCGAACTACGAGCAGTACTTC. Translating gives CASSRPSNYEQYF.

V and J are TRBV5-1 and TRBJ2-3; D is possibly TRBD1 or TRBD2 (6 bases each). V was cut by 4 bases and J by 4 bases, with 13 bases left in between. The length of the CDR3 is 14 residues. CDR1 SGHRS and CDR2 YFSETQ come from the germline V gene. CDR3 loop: CASSPEGVSDTQYF. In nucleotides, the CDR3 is TGCGCCAGCAGCCCGGAGGGGGTCTCAGATACGCAGTATTTT. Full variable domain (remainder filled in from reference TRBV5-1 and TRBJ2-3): KAGVTQTPRYLIKTRGQQVTLSCSPISGHRSVSWYQQTPGQGLQFLFEYFSETQRNKGNFPGRFSGRQFSNSRSEMNVSTLELGDSALYLCASSPEGVSDTQYFGPGTRLTVL.

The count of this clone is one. For the CDR3, the DNA is TGTGCCAGCACCGGGACTAGCGCGTTTCATGAGCAGTTCTTC. Translation: CASTGTSAFHEQFF. J is TRBJ2-1 and V is TRBV19, with 10 nucleotides matching TRBD2. The CDR3 is 14 residues long. V was pared by 9 bases and J by 8 bases, with 10 bases of the junction left unmatched. CDR1 and CDR2 (germline): LNHDA, SQIVND (reference sequence).

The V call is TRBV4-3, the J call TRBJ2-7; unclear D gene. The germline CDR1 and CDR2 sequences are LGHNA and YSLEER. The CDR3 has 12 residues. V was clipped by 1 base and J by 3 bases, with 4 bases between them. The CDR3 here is CASSQANYEQYF. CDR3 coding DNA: TGCGCCAGCAGCCAAGCGAACTACGAGCAGTACTTC.

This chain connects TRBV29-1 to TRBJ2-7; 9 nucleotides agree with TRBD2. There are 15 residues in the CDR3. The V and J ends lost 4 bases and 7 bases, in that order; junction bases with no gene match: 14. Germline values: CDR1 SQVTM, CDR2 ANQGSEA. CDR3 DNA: TGCAGCGTTGGGAGGCAGCGGGGGGCCGAGGCGGAGCAGTACTTC. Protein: CSVGRQRGAEAEQYF.

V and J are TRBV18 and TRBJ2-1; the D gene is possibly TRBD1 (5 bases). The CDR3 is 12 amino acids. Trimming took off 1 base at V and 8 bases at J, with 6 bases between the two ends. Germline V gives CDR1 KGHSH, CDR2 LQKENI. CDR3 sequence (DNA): TGTGCCAGCTCACCACAGGGGTATGAGCAGTTCTTC. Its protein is CASSPQGYEQFF.

The CDR3 region is CASSLLRGEQYF. The CDR3, as DNA: TGTGCCAGCAGCTTACTCAGGGGCGAGCAGTACTTC. V usage is TRBV5-5 and J usage is TRBJ2-7; D is perhaps TRBD1 (6 bases). Germline CDR1 is SGHKS and CDR2 is YYEKEE (reference sequence). Trimming took off 2 bases at V and 6 bases at J, with 9 bases between the two ends. The CDR3 is 12 residues long.

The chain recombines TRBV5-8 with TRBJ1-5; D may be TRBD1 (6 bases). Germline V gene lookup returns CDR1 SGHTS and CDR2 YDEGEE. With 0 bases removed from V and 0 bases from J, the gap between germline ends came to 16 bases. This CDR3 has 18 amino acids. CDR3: CASSLAWGGGLSNQPQHF. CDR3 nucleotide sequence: TGTGCCAGCAGCTTGGCCTGGGGGGGCGGACTTAGCAATCAGCCCCAGCATTTT.